This T cell receptor beta chain emerged from a study of T-cell reconstitution after alpha-beta-depleted transplantation in children. Unique molecular identifiers were incorporated into the prepared TCRbeta library. TCRdb redid the calling of the PCR reads with MiXCR, one entry per CDR3 protein. The sample lists under 250,000 distinct CDR3 sequences, under 20% seen once, with around 44% in the top ten. This clonotype was recorded a few times. From germline, CDR1 is SGHTA and CDR2 FQGNSA. V lost 2 bases to trimming and J lost 9 bases; unmatched junction nucleotides: 0. This CDR3 contains 11 residues. The V and J genes are TRBV7-2 and TRBJ2-5; 7 positions agree with TRBD2. Sequences were derived from PBMCs, mostly from graft donor cells, sampled 360 days after TCRalphabeta/CD19-depleted stem cell transplant. The receptor's source is a male patient between 2 and 10 years old who had a stem cell transplant for acute lymphoblastic leukemia, so the T cells may come from the graft donor. The CDR3 coding sequence is TGTGCCAGCAGCTTACGGGGGGCCCAGTACTTC. This codes for CASSLRGAQYF.